What follows are 30 T cell receptor beta chains derived from one specimen sequenced in a study of radiation and T cells in renal cell carcinoma (dated by TCRdb to 2020 to 2022). The meaning of the sample's time point label: baseline pretreatment blood. What the treatment or condition label conveys for this sample: 15 Gy SBRT to primary tumor, nephrectomy 4 weeks later. Library preparation employed the immunoSEQ multiplex PCR assay. TCRdb carries this immuneACCESS record with in-frame sequences only. Its versions omit some clonotypes, under half of them owing to an unresolved V gene in the studies checked, with the rest unexplained. The sample includes some 150,000 clones, with about 88% observed a single time. Around 12% of the sample is held by the ten biggest clonotypes. This specimen consisted of blood, obtained from a patient whose treatment included radiotherapy and nephrectomy. These receptors all come from a woman between 45 and 65 years old with renal cell carcinoma.

The CDR3: CASSPPAGLAGGGSDTQYF. The CDR3 DNA reads as TGTGCCAGCAGCCCGCCGGCGGGACTAGCGGGGGGCGGGTCAGATACGCAGTATTTT. J is TRBJ2-3 and V is TRBV7-8; TRBD2 matches at 15 bases. The trim removed 5 bases at V and 4 bases at J, leaving 13 bases unmatched. CDR3 length: 19 amino acids. Germline CDR1 and CDR2: SGHVS and FQNEAQ.

The J gene is TRBJ2-7, the V gene TRBV25-1; 10 bases align to TRBD2. Looked up from germline, CDR1 is MGHDK and CDR2 is SYGVNS. The CDR3 runs to 15 residues. V lost 6 bases to trimming and J lost 6 bases; unmatched junction nucleotides: 11. CDR3 coding DNA: TGTGCCAGCAGCAGGAGCGGGGGGGCCTCGCTCGAGCAGTACTTC. Amino acids: CASSRSGGASLEQYF.

V usage is TRBV6-5 and J usage is TRBJ2-7; TRBD2 matches at 11 bases. Losses at the gene ends were 2 bases for V and 6 bases for J; bases not matched to a gene: 3. The V gene's germline CDR1 is MNHEY and CDR2 SVGAGI. This CDR3 region has 14 residues. In DNA, the CDR3 is TGTGCCAGCAGTTACACCGGGACTAGCGGCGAGCAGTACTTC. Its protein product is CASSYTGTSGEQYF.

This clone appeared once. V gene TRBV6-5 combines with J gene TRBJ1-2, with 7 bases fitting TRBD1. This CDR3 is 15 amino acids long. Germline V gives CDR1 MNHEY, CDR2 SVGAGI. V trimming: 2 bases; J trimming: 4 bases; junction bases outside the gene matches: 7. This CDR3 is CASSYRRQGLYGYTF. The CDR3 nucleotides are TGTGCCAGCAGTTACCGGCGACAGGGTCTCTATGGCTACACCTTC.

This chain links TRBV4-1 with TRBJ2-7, with 11 nucleotides matching TRBD2. Trimming at V came to 0 bases and at J to 4 bases, leaving 5 bases not matched to a gene. The CDR3 sequence is 16 residues long. Per the germline V gene, CDR1 is MGHRA and CDR2 is YSYEKL. This chain's CDR3 is CASSQDGRTSGYEQYF. The CDR3 DNA sequence: TGCGCCAGCAGCCAAGATGGAAGGACTAGCGGGTACGAGCAGTACTTC.

The sample holds one count of this clone. The chain recombines TRBV6-5 with TRBJ2-7, with a weak D call TRBD2 (6 bases). Germline values: CDR1 MNHEY, CDR2 SVGAGI. The CDR3 has 16 residues. The V gene lost 0 bases and the J gene lost 4 bases, with 16 bases spanning the gap. CDR3 nucleotide sequence: TGTGCCAGCAGTTACTCGGTGCAGGGAGGAGCGTACGAGCAGTACTTC. Its protein product is CASSYSVQGGAYEQYF.

The CDR3 spells CASSFGTFRGYTF. The DNA of the CDR3 is TGCGCCAGCAGCTTCGGGACTTTTCGGGGCTACACCTTC. This chain links TRBV4-1 with TRBJ1-2, with D possibly matching TRBD1 (5 bases). The CDR3 spans 13 residues. The germline V gene has CDR1 MGHRA and CDR2 YSYEKL. The germline V and J ends were trimmed by 5 bases and 8 bases, with 15 bases remaining between them.

The V gene is TRBV7-3, the J gene TRBJ1-2; D not resolved. This CDR3 contains 13 residues. Trimming stripped 5 bases from V and 6 bases from J, with 13 bases between. CDR1 SGHTA and CDR2 FQGTGA come from the germline V gene. Written as DNA, the CDR3 is TGTGCCAGCAGCCCGACGACGGAAGATGGCTACACCTTC. Translating gives CASSPTTEDGYTF.

The J gene is TRBJ1-3, the V gene TRBV5-1; no firm D call. V was clipped by 0 bases and J by 0 bases, with 10 bases between them. CDR3 length equals 16 residues. Germline V gives CDR1 SGHRS, CDR2 YFSETQ. CDR3 sequence reads: CASSLGGTHSGNTIYF. CDR3 DNA: TGCGCCAGCAGCTTGGGCGGAACTCACTCTGGAAACACCATATATTTT.

The V and J genes are TRBV19 and TRBJ1-5; perhaps TRBD1 as D (6 bases). The length of the CDR3 is 16 residues. Trimming took 1 base from V and 1 from J, leaving 11 bases between them. Looked up from germline, CDR1 is LNHDA and CDR2 is SQIVND (reference sequence). CDR3 sequence reads: CASSIGGGISNQPQHF. The CDR3 DNA reads as TGTGCCAGTAGTATAGGTGGGGGCATAAGCAATCAGCCCCAGCATTTT.

Here the CDR3 reads CAISEVSYGYTF. CDR3 DNA: TGTGCCATCAGTGAGGTCAGCTATGGCTACACCTTC. This chain links TRBV10-3 with TRBJ1-2; D gene unclear. V lost 2 bases and J lost 4, with 5 bases in between. The V gene's germline CDR1 is ENHRY and CDR2 SYGVKD. The CDR3 is 12 residues long.

V and J are TRBV7-6 and TRBJ2-2; D is possibly TRBD2 (6 bases). The CDR3 loop spans 15 amino acids. Germline CDR1 SGHVS, CDR2 FNYEAQ. The V gene lost 3 bases and the J gene lost 5 bases, with 13 bases spanning the gap. CDR3 residues: CASSLNPGETGELFF. In DNA, the CDR3 is TGTGCCAGCAGCTTGAATCCGGGGGAAACCGGGGAGCTGTTTTTT.

The chain uses TRBV5-6 and TRBJ2-7; either TRBD1 or TRBD2 may fit D (6 bases each). This CDR3 comprises 16 residues. From germline, CDR1 is SGHDT and CDR2 YYEEEE. Trimming removed 4 bases at V and 0 bases at J, with 17 bases between. CDR3 sequence: CASSPGDSRSSYEQYF. The CDR3 region has the DNA TGTGCCAGCAGCCCAGGGGACTCTCGGAGCTCCTACGAGCAGTACTTC.

For this clone: The sample contains more than one DNA sequence encoding this CDR3. The chain couples TRBV7-9 to TRBJ2-5; D gene ambiguous. V was shortened by 1 base and J by 5 bases, with 5 bases between the two germline ends. The CDR3 is 12 amino acids. Per germline, CDR1 SEHNR and CDR2 FQNEAQ (reference sequence). The CDR3 here is CASSLVGETQYF. CDR3 nucleotides: TGTGCCAGCAGCTTAGTTGGGGAGACCCAGTACTTC. Variable domain in full (rest from reference TRBV7-9 and TRBJ2-5): DTGVSQNPRHKITKRGQNVTFRCDPISEHNRLYWYRQTLGQGPEFLTYFQNEAQLEKSRLLSDRFSAERPKGSFSTLEIQRTEQGDSAMYLCASSLVGETQYFGPGTRLLVL.

This chain links TRBV5-1 with TRBJ2-2; D is perhaps TRBD2 (6 bases). CDR1 is SGHRS, CDR2 YFSETQ, per germline. The V gene lost 4 bases and the J gene lost 0 bases, with 13 bases spanning the gap. CDR3 length: 16 residues. The CDR3 nucleotides read TGCGCCAGCAGCCCGCCGGGACTTACGAACACCGGGGAGCTGTTTTTT. Translation gives CASSPPGLTNTGELFF.

The gene calls are TRBV19 and TRBJ1-6; D possibly corresponds to TRBD1 (5 bases). Germline V gene data show CDR1 as LNHDA and CDR2 as SQIVND (reference sequence). V was pared by 7 bases and J by 10 bases, with 14 bases between. This CDR3 spans 13 amino acids. CDR3 bases: TGTGCCAGTAACTCCGGGACCTCATCACCCCTCCACTTT. Its translation: CASNSGTSSPLHF.

The chain carries TRBV5-4 and TRBJ1-1, with D uncertain. Germline CDR1 SGHNT, CDR2 YYREEE (reference sequence). The CDR3 spans 11 residues. Trimming took 7 bases from V and 1 from J, leaving 5 bases between them. Written as DNA, the CDR3 is TGTGCCAGCGGACCGAACACTGAAGCTTTCTTT. Translating it yields CASGPNTEAFF.

The chain links TRBV4-3 to TRBJ2-5; no clear D. CDR1 LGHNA and CDR2 YSLEER come from the germline V gene. Trimming pared 0 bases from V and 5 bases from J, leaving 16 bases between. The CDR3 length is 16 residues. The CDR3 coding sequence is TGCGCCAGCAGCCAAGATCCCACAGCGACCGGGGAGACCCAGTACTTC. The encoded protein is CASSQDPTATGETQYF.

The chain uses TRBV6-6 and TRBJ1-2; unclear D gene. V lost 2 bases and J lost 6, with 16 bases in between. Germline CDR1 is MNHNY and CDR2 is SVGAGI (reference sequence). The CDR3 contains 15 residues. The CDR3 protein is CASSYLPDLRDGYTF. The CDR3 DNA sequence: TGTGCCAGCAGTTACCTTCCCGACTTGAGGGATGGCTACACCTTC.

The chain links TRBV6-6 to TRBJ1-2; TRBD1 agrees at 11 bases. Trimming at V came to 4 bases and at J to 6 bases, leaving 7 bases not matched to a gene. This CDR3 spans 15 amino acids. Germline V gene lookup returns CDR1 MNHNY and CDR2 SVGAGI (reference sequence). CDR3 residues: CASSSPDRGQDGYTF. DNA of the CDR3: TGTGCCAGCAGTTCCCCGGACAGGGGGCAGGATGGCTACACCTTC.

The chain employs TRBV18 and TRBJ1-2; 7 bases line up with TRBD1. V trimming: 6 bases; J trimming: 3 bases; junction bases outside the gene matches: 7. The CDR3 consists of 14 residues. Germline lookup yields CDR1 KGHSH and CDR2 LQKENI. CDR3 residues: CASSYTGVHYGYTF. DNA for the CDR3: TGTGCCAGCTCGTATACAGGGGTTCACTATGGCTACACCTTC.

The J gene is TRBJ1-2, the V gene TRBV7-8; D gene unclear. Germline V gene sequence: CDR1 SGHVS, CDR2 FQNEAQ. The CDR3 sequence is 14 residues long. With 0 bases removed from V and 4 bases from J, the gap between germline ends came to 9 bases. CDR3 sequence reads: CASSLASGAYGYTF. The DNA of the CDR3 is TGTGCCAGCAGCTTAGCTTCAGGAGCCTATGGCTACACCTTC.

The chain uses TRBV6-4 and TRBJ1-2; D gene ambiguous. The CDR3 is 17 amino acids. CDR1 and CDR2 (germline): MRHNA, SNTAGT. V was cut by 5 bases and J by 0 bases, with 19 bases left in between. The CDR3 nucleotides read TGTGCCAGCAGTCCCTCCGGGCCACCACTCCCTAACTATGGCTACACCTTC. Encoded protein: CASSPSGPPLPNYGYTF.

A note on this clone: Compared with germline, one end of the junction differs, possibly owing to a read error. Other DNA sequences of this sample code for an identical CDR3. The chain is built from TRBV5-1 and TRBJ1-4, with D possibly matching TRBD1 (6 bases). Germline V gene data show CDR1 as SGHRS and CDR2 as YFSETQ. CDR3 size: 16 residues. The CDR3 here is CASSPSAGATNEKLFF. In DNA form, the CDR3 reads TGCGCCAGCAGCCCCTCTGCAGGGGCAACTAATGAAAAACTGTTTTTC.

The CDR3 DNA follows: TGTGCCAGCAGTCGTTCTAGAGGGGTTAACACTGAAGCTTTCTTT. Amino acids: CASSRSRGVNTEAFF. The rearrangement uses TRBV6-5 and TRBJ1-1; D is perhaps TRBD1 (5 bases). The germline V and J ends were trimmed by 5 bases and 2 bases, with 15 bases remaining between them. Looked up from germline, CDR1 is MNHEY and CDR2 is SVGAGI. This CDR3 region has 15 residues.

This rearrangement joins TRBV12-5 to TRBJ2-7; D assignment may be TRBD1 or TRBD2 (5 bases each). CDR1 and CDR2 (germline): LGHNT, FRNRAP. The CDR3 length is 15 residues. V lost 4 bases to trimming and J lost 2 bases, with 15 bases between them. The CDR3 region has the DNA TGTGCTAGTGGTTGGGGAGACAGCCTCACCTACGAGCAGTACTTC. Translation: CASGWGDSLTYEQYF.

In nucleotides, the CDR3 is TGTGCCAGCTCTTCCGAACTTAGCAATCAGCCCCAGCATTTT. Translating gives CASSSELSNQPQHF. The V and J genes are TRBV2 and TRBJ1-5; D gene ambiguous. Trimming removed 8 bases from V and 0 bases from J, with 11 bases in between. The CDR3 runs 14 residues. Germline assignment: CDR1 SNHLY and CDR2 FYNNEI.

The chain is built from TRBV30 and TRBJ1-5; D perhaps matches TRBD1 (5 bases). The germline V gene encodes CDR1 GTSNPN and CDR2 SVGIG (reference sequence). V gave up 0 bases and J gave up 6 bases, with 12 bases separating them. CDR3 size: 14 residues. CDR3 protein: CAWSVRAGRQPQHF. In DNA form, the CDR3 reads TGTGCCTGGAGTGTTCGGGCAGGGCGTCAGCCCCAGCATTTT.

This chain connects TRBV7-8 to TRBJ1-3; D remains unclear. The CDR3 has 12 residues. The germline CDR1 and CDR2 sequences are SGHVS and FQNEAQ. The germline V and J ends were trimmed by 6 bases and 0 bases, with 3 bases remaining between them. The CDR3 region has the DNA TGTGCCAGCAGGGACTCTGGAAACACCATATATTTT. It translates to CASRDSGNTIYF.

A single count supports this clone. V usage is TRBV11-2 and J usage is TRBJ1-2; a weak D match, TRBD1 (6 bases). With 5 bases removed from V and 4 bases from J, the gap between germline ends came to 20 bases. The CDR3 is made up of 16 amino acids. Germline CDR1 SGHAT, CDR2 FQNNGV. CDR3 amino acids: CASSTSDSTRGYGYTF. The DNA of the CDR3 is TGTGCCAGCAGCACCTCGGACAGCACTAGGGGCTATGGCTACACCTTC.